This T cell receptor (beta chain) was obtained from a study of CD8 T cells in ankylosing spondylitis. Quantitative molecular-barcoded 5'-RACE generated the TCR beta libraries. A single record per CDR3 protein comes from TCRdb applying MiXCR to the 5' RACE reads. The table shows 100,000 to 150,000 distinct CDR3 sequences, with approximately 10% occurring only once. V lost 0 bases and J lost 0, with 8 bases in between. The CDR3 has 16 amino acids. In germline, CDR1 is KGHSH, CDR2 LQKENI. This clonotype came up many times. This chain links TRBV18 with TRBJ2-2; D could derive from TRBD1 or TRBD2 (5 bases each). This TCR was sampled from a female donor with ankylosing spondylitis or in good health (not recorded which). Material for sequencing was blood, either unsorted or a sorted T cell fraction (not recorded which). DNA for the CDR3: TGTGCCAGCTCACCACCGGGGGTCGCGAACACCGGGGAGCTGTTTTTT. Residues: CASSPPGVANTGELFF. The full variable domain, in which reference TRBV18 and TRBJ2-2 provide the parts outside the CDR3, is NAGVMQNPRHLVRRRGQEARLRCSPMKGHSHVYWYRQLPEEGLKFMVYLQKENIIDESGMPKERFSAEFPKEGPSILRIQQVVRGDSAAYFCASSPPGVANTGELFFGEGSRLTVL.